Shown below are 26 T cell receptor beta chains from a single sample sequenced in a study of T cells after yellow fever vaccination. TCRdb recomputed calls from the 5' RACE reads with MiXCR, one row per CDR3 protein. The table lists 500,000 to 700,000 distinct CDR3 sequences, roughly a fifth of them singletons, with approximately 14% in the top ten. The sample here was PBMCs, taken 15 days after the yellow fever booster vaccination. The receptors were sampled from a man younger than 45 who received the YFV17D yellow fever vaccine.

The rearrangement links TRBV6-2 or TRBV6-3 to TRBJ2-2, with D perhaps matching TRBD2 (6 bases). This CDR3 spans 18 amino acids. V shed 6 bases and J shed 0 bases, with 20 bases lying between them. From germline, CDR1 is MNHEY and CDR2 SVGEGT. CDR3 in amino acids: CASSPLRDWPSNTGELFF. The CDR3 nucleotides are TGTGCCAGCAGCCCGCTTCGGGACTGGCCATCGAACACCGGGGAGCTGTTTTTT.

The gene calls are TRBV27 and TRBJ2-2; the match to TRBD2 covers 7 bases. The V gene's germline CDR1 is MNHEY and CDR2 SMNVEV (reference sequence). V lost 5 bases and J lost 3; bases outside the gene matches: 12. The CDR3 has 17 amino acids. This CDR3 is CASSPRRSGTHTGELFF. The CDR3 DNA reads as TGTGCCAGCAGTCCCCGGAGAAGCGGGACTCACACCGGGGAGCTGTTTTTT.

The CDR3 nucleotides read TGTGCCATCAGTGAGATTGGTTCAGGAGAGCAGTTCTTC. Residues: CAISEIGSGEQFF. The V and J genes are TRBV10-3 and TRBJ2-1; D gene uncertain. This CDR3 region has 13 residues. CDR1 ENHRY and CDR2 SYGVKD come from the germline V gene. The ends were cut back, 2 bases at V and 10 bases at J, with 12 bases in the middle.

This clonotype has just a few counts. This chain links TRBV11-2 with TRBJ2-3; 7 bases align to TRBD1. From germline, CDR1 is SGHAT and CDR2 FQNNGV. The CDR3 consists of 16 residues. The ends lost 5 bases at V and 8 bases at J; junction bases unmatched: 16. The CDR3 spells CASSRLPLRDSRTQYF. The DNA for the CDR3 is TGTGCCAGCAGCCGACTTCCCCTTCGGGACAGTCGTACGCAGTATTTT.

The table lists this clonotype with many counts. The chain is built from TRBV7-6 and TRBJ2-3; TRBD2 matches at 13 bases. V was pared by 3 bases and J by 5 bases, with 14 bases of the junction left unmatched. The CDR3 sequence is 19 residues long. Germline V gene sequence: CDR1 SGHVS, CDR2 FNYEAQ. The CDR3 coding sequence is TGTGCCAGCAGCTTGGGACTAGCGGGGCTCCAAAACGGGGAAGATACGCAGTATTTT. Encoded protein: CASSLGLAGLQNGEDTQYF.

This chain uses TRBV18 with TRBJ2-2, with D possibly being TRBD2 (5 bases). The V gene's germline CDR1 is KGHSH and CDR2 LQKENI. V was shortened by 2 bases and J by 4 bases, with 8 bases between the two germline ends. The CDR3 extends over 14 amino acids. In DNA, the CDR3 is TGTGCCAGCTCACCAGTGGAGGTCACCGGGGAGCTGTTTTTT. Residues: CASSPVEVTGELFF.

The table lists this clonotype with a few counts. V usage is TRBV12-3 or TRBV12-4 and J usage is TRBJ2-5; 11 bases are a match to TRBD2. V lost 6 bases to trimming and J lost 5 bases; unmatched junction nucleotides: 11. The CDR3 has 16 amino acids. The DNA of the CDR3 is TGTGCCAGCAGCCAGGGGACTAGCGGAGCCGAGGAGACCCAGTACTTC. Protein: CASSQGTSGAEETQYF.

This clonotype has more than one count but fewer than ten. The gene calls are TRBV5-1 and TRBJ2-3; TRBD2 matches 8 bases. The length of the CDR3 is 15 residues. The V gene's germline CDR1 is SGHRS and CDR2 YFSETQ. J gave up 2 bases and V 5 bases, and 7 bases lay outside the gene matches. CDR3 loop: CASRSGRSFTDTQYF. In DNA, the CDR3 is TGCGCCAGCAGAAGCGGGAGATCCTTCACAGATACGCAGTATTTT.

This clonotype occurred a few times. The chain uses TRBV15 and TRBJ2-5; tentative D call: TRBD2 (6 bases). The CDR3 is made up of 15 amino acids. Deletions cut 0 bases from V and 3 bases from J, with 11 bases between. Germline loops: CDR1 LNHNV, CDR2 YYDKDF (reference sequence). DNA for the CDR3: TGTGCCACCAGCAGAGATCCGGGAGCCGAAGAGACCCAGTACTTC. Its translation is CATSRDPGAEETQYF.

This clonotype has a handful of counts. The chain employs TRBV19 and TRBJ2-7; either TRBD1 or TRBD2 may fit D (5 bases each). The V end was cut by 4 bases, the J end by 7 bases, with 17 bases between. The length of the CDR3 is 14 residues. Germline CDR1 LNHDA, CDR2 SQIVND (reference sequence). CDR3 protein: CASSTSGTPREQYF. In DNA, the CDR3 is TGTGCCAGTAGTACGTCCGGGACCCCTAGGGAGCAGTACTTC.

This clonotype was counted only a few times. In nucleotides, the CDR3 is TGTGCCAGTAGCGTGGCGGGAGCTACCTACAATGAGCAGTTCTTC. Encoded protein: CASSVAGATYNEQFF. The chain uses TRBV12-3 or TRBV12-4 and TRBJ2-1; TRBD2 aligns across 7 bases. The CDR3 runs 15 residues. Losses at the gene ends were 9 bases for V and 2 bases for J; bases not matched to a gene: 10.

The chain carries TRBV10-2 and TRBJ2-5; D remains ambiguous. V lost 3 bases and J 1 base, leaving 6 bases between the germline ends. CDR1 WSHSY and CDR2 SAAADI come from the germline V gene. The CDR3 covers 13 residues. The CDR3 nucleotides read TGCGCCAGCAGTGAACTCAGCCAAGAGACCCAGTACTTC. This sequence encodes CASSELSQETQYF.

The chain is built from TRBV20-1 and TRBJ2-7; 8 nucleotides line up with TRBD1. Germline trimming cut 3 bases from V and 2 bases from J; bases unmatched to any gene: 6. This CDR3 is 14 amino acids long. Per the germline V gene, CDR1 is DFQATT and CDR2 is SNEGSKA (reference sequence). CDR3 sequence (DNA): TGCAGTGCTAGTCGGACAGGGACAACCTACGAGCAGTACTTC. Translated: CSASRTGTTYEQYF.

This clonotype was picked up a small number of times. DNA of the CDR3: TGTGCCAGCAGTCAGAACGCCAGGACCGACAAAGGGGCTTTCTTT. The encoded protein is CASSQNARTDKGAFF. The rearrangement joins TRBV6-1 to TRBJ1-1, with no clear D. The length of the CDR3 is 15 residues. Trimming stripped 5 bases from V and 11 bases from J, with 24 bases between. The germline V gene encodes CDR1 MNHNS and CDR2 SASEGT.

This sequence joins TRBV20-1 and TRBJ2-7; 7 nucleotides agree with TRBD2. Germline V gene lookup returns CDR1 DFQATT and CDR2 SNEGSKA (reference sequence). The V and J ends lost 6 bases and 2 bases, in that order; junction bases with no gene match: 7. The CDR3 sequence is 13 residues long. This chain's CDR3 is CSALADTTYEQYF. CDR3 sequence (DNA): TGCAGTGCCCTAGCGGACACCACCTACGAGCAGTACTTC.

The V and J genes are TRBV24-1 and TRBJ2-3; D tentatively reads TRBD1 or TRBD2 (5 bases each). The CDR3 runs to 15 residues. Trimming left V 12 bases short and J 2 bases short, with 20 bases between. Germline values: CDR1 KGHDR, CDR2 SFDVKD. The CDR3 DNA reads TGTGCCTCCTCGCGAGGGTGGGGCACCACAGATACGCAGTATTTT. Translated: CASSRGWGTTDTQYF.

This clonotype was counted only a few times. The genes are TRBV7-2 and TRBJ2-3, with a tentative D call TRBD1 (6 bases). This CDR3 is 14 amino acids long. The ends were cut back, 6 bases at V and 2 bases at J, with 12 bases in the middle. Germline CDR1 is SGHTA and CDR2 is FQGNSA. The CDR3: CASRNRQATDTQYF. Written as DNA, the CDR3 is TGTGCCAGCAGAAACCGACAGGCCACAGATACGCAGTATTTT.

The rearrangement joins TRBV6-5 to TRBJ2-4; 8 positions agree with TRBD2. The germline gives CDR1 MNHEY, CDR2 SVGAGI. The CDR3 has 12 amino acids. J gave up 9 bases and V 2 bases, and 0 bases lay outside the gene matches. The CDR3 sequence is CASSYRGGIQYF. The CDR3 DNA is TGTGCCAGCAGTTACCGGGGGGGCATTCAGTACTTC.

The gene calls are TRBV7-2 and TRBJ2-7; D gene uncertain. Germline CDR1 is SGHTA and CDR2 is FQGNSA. Trimming took 2 bases from V and 8 from J, leaving 7 bases between them. The CDR3 extends over 11 amino acids. The CDR3 loop is CASSLKSQQYF. The DNA of the CDR3 is TGTGCCAGCAGCTTAAAGAGTCAGCAGTACTTC.

This clonotype was seen only a few times. The V call is TRBV25-1, the J call TRBJ2-7; 10 nucleotides align to TRBD2. The V and J ends lost 4 bases and 5 bases, in that order; junction bases with no gene match: 11. CDR3 length equals 16 residues. CDR1 is MGHDK and CDR2 is SYGVNS in the germline V gene. CDR3 sequence reads: CASSALGTSAGHEQYF. CDR3 in DNA: TGTGCCAGCAGTGCCCTCGGGACTAGCGCGGGCCACGAGCAGTACTTC.

The chain couples TRBV12-3 or TRBV12-4 to TRBJ2-5; no reliable D call. The CDR3 totals 14 residues. Trimming pared 1 base from V and 0 bases from J, leaving 6 bases between. CDR3 region: CASSLEVYQETQYF. The CDR3 DNA sequence: TGTGCCAGCAGTTTAGAAGTGTACCAAGAGACCCAGTACTTC.

V usage is TRBV27 and J usage is TRBJ2-2, with TRBD2 matching 8 bases. V gave up 6 bases and J gave up 9 bases; unmatched junction bases: 18. Germline assignment: CDR1 MNHEY and CDR2 SMNVEV (reference sequence). This CDR3 has 17 residues. The CDR3 loop is CASRVRDEREYDRELFF. The CDR3, as DNA: TGTGCCAGCAGGGTTAGGGACGAGCGGGAGTACGACCGGGAGCTGTTTTTT.

The chain uses TRBV4-3 and TRBJ2-7; D may be TRBD1 (6 bases). The CDR3 is made up of 15 amino acids. CDR1 is LGHNA, CDR2 YSLEER, per germline. V gave up 0 bases and J gave up 3 bases, with 12 bases separating them. CDR3 sequence (DNA): TGCGCCAGCAGCCAAGATCAGGGGTCTTACTACGAGCAGTACTTC. This translates into CASSQDQGSYYEQYF.

Only a few counts were recorded for this clonotype. This chain connects TRBV7-2 to TRBJ2-7; 9 bases are a match to TRBD1. The J segment lost 0 bases and the V segment lost 3 bases, leaving 3 bases of the junction unmatched. The CDR3 spans 15 residues. Germline V CDR1 and CDR2: SGHTA, FQGNSA. The CDR3 region is CASSFRDRDSYEQYF. The CDR3 DNA follows: TGTGCCAGCAGCTTCCGGGACAGGGACTCCTACGAGCAGTACTTC.

Worth noting for this clonotype: The conserved final phenylalanine or tryptophan is absent from the CDR3, which likely points to a read error. The CDR3 DNA reads as TGCGCCAGCAGCCGGGACAGCACCTCTGGGGCCAACGTCCTGACTCTC. It translates to CASSRDSTSGANVLTL. The rearrangement uses TRBV5-1 and TRBJ2-6; 7 bases match TRBD1. CDR3 length: 16 residues. Looked up from germline, CDR1 is SGHRS and CDR2 is YFSETQ. V shed 4 bases, J shed 0 bases, and the junction held 4 bases outside the gene matches.

V usage is TRBV7-2 and J usage is TRBJ2-2; D unclear. V lost 5 bases to trimming and J lost 2 bases, with 6 bases between them. The CDR3 is 13 residues long. The germline V gene encodes CDR1 SGHTA and CDR2 FQGNSA. CDR3 sequence: CASSDENTGELFF. CDR3 DNA: TGTGCCAGCAGCGATGAAAACACCGGGGAGCTGTTTTTT.